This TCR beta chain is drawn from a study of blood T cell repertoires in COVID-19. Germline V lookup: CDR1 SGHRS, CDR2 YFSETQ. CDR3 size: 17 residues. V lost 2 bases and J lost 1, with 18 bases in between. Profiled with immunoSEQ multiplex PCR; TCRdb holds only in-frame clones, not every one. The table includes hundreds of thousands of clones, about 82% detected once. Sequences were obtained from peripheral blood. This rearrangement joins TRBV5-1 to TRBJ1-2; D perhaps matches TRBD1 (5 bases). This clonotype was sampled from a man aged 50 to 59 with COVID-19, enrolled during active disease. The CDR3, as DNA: TGCGCCAGCAGCTTTCGTCCGATCAGGGCCCTTAACTATGGCTACACCTTC. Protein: CASSFRPIRALNYGYTF.